The present T cell receptor (beta chain) was sequenced within a study of cytomegalovirus exposure and HLA in healthy donors (dated by TCRdb to about 2017). Describing the broader study: An earlier analysis of roughly 500 of the donors reported 276 Gb of sequence data and roughly 120 million unique TCR beta sequences obtained from 180 million or so T cells. An early release that covered 640 HLA-typed donors contained about 290 gigabases of sequencing data and 65 million to 100 million unique TCR sequences. Of the approximately 400 genotyped donors, roughly 76% were placed in the genetic ancestry cluster associated with self-reported Caucasian donors. The study aimed to test whether cataloging public T cell receptors could reveal signatures of past pathogen exposure. The T cell repertoires of some 670 subjects were profiled by immunosequencing and related to cytomegalovirus serostatus. In addition to the first cohort of around 670 subjects, a separate validation cohort of 120 different subjects was used. The study combined high-throughput TCR immunosequencing, statistical association of individual TCRs with disease status, and machine learning to predict cytomegalovirus infection status. In a later analysis, previously published TCR beta repertoires from some 640 donors were re-analyzed and high-resolution HLA genotyping was added so that TCR occurrence patterns could be studied. The later analysis used no new phenotypic data to find candidate immune exposures, relying instead on TCR beta sequences and their occurrence across donors. An earlier analysis of 587 of the donors used high-throughput TCR beta sequencing to judge whether each TCR beta V gene segment behaved as functional or pseudogenic. Donor age, sex, ethnicity and CMV serostatus were compiled together with the repertoire data. In a later genetic analysis, genome-wide SNP genotypes for about 60% of the 666 donors were used, and that subset was treated as a discovery cohort. All discovery cohort repertoires had been generated on a single sequencing platform. HLA typing included class I and class II loci at four-digit resolution. Typing coverage varied by locus: about 620-640 donors for A, B, C, DRB1 and DQB1; approximately 560 for DQA1; 606 for DPA1; approximately 450 for DPB1. About five DR-DQ haplotypes were treated as single units for association and clustering because of strong linkage in the cohort. Across roughly 420 genotyped donors of the cohort, an average of about 250,000 unique TCR beta nucleotide sequences per donor were sequenced, and around 20% of those sequences were non-productive. Beyond this particular receptor, the publication reports: Broadly in line with IMGT annotations, most TCR beta V segments showed up in productive rearrangements about 90% or about 30% of the time in an earlier analysis of roughly 590 of the donors. The study listed approximately 150 TCR beta chains as associated with cytomegalovirus. Cytomegalovirus status was reported to be diagnosed by the classifier with high specificity and sensitivity in both the original and validation cohorts. When HLA alleles, especially DR and DQ, strongly co-occurred, attributing TCR associations to individual alleles was difficult. According to a later analysis, most CMV-associated TCR beta chains appeared to be HLA-restricted, and the HLA associations seemed to be driven largely by CMV exposure. Linkage disequilibrium might explain the correlated functional status among segregating V segments, but an unknown experimental factor could not be excluded. Specific HLA alleles were associated with over 15,000 TCR beta sequences at a false discovery rate of 0.05 in a later analysis. Compared with the roughly 670-donor mean, donors in an Asian-associated ancestry cluster had fewer N-insertions in productive TCRs, according to a later genetic analysis. Presence/absence analyses assumed roughly uniform sequencing depth across donors, an assumption that may not hold. CMV serostatus was the only immune exposure information available for the cohort. The authors suggested that the approach could potentially be extended to other disease states and immunological phenotypes. According to a later analysis, TCR association rates differed among HLA loci, with DRB1 alleles showing the most associated TCRs and HLA-C alleles showing the fewest. This cohort had only TCR beta chains sequenced, and the lack of alpha or paired-chain data limited which features could be detected. Because the 87-base-pair reads could not distinguish some IMGT-functional V segments, including TRBV6-2 and TRBV6-3, those segments were excluded. Because some donors lacked HLA typing at each locus, the association tests relied only on the typed subset. A cluster of highly shared sequence variants was judged likely to represent a technical artifact of the sequencing pipeline. Across donors, most TCR sequences were observed very rarely, whereas some public TCRs were present in many individuals. In vitro tests confirmed that a few of the cytomegalovirus-associated TCR beta chains recognize cytomegalovirus antigens. Because counts were too low, about 15 rarely observed V segments, including chromosome 9 orphons, were left out of the earlier analysis of about 620 of the donors. In a later analysis, HLA-associated TCR beta chains were found to be more clonally expanded and to have lower generation probabilities than equally common non-associated chains. Several of the top co-occurrence clusters appeared to be linked to parvovirus B19, influenza, CMV and Epstein-Barr virus, according to a later analysis. An association between a missense DCLRE1C variant and V-gene and J-gene trimming of TCR beta chains was found in a later genetic analysis and replicated in an independent cohort. A further reported finding was that TCR beta sequences accurately predicted the HLA-A and HLA-B alleles for most subjects in the first cohort.

A note on this clone: The clone's antigen remains unknown. No qualities accompany the bases; no much larger clone lies one base away.

Library preparation employed the immunoSEQ multiplex PCR assay. For the multiplex PCR, a mixture combining 60 forward primers for TCR Vbeta segments and 13 reverse primers for TCR Jbeta segments was used. Amplification of the CDR3 region of rearranged TCR beta genes was performed with a multiplex PCR assay on genomic DNA. The Illumina HiSeq System was used to sequence the amplified TCR beta libraries as 87-base-pair reads. Processing in the source paper ran as follows. A later analysis tallied around 82 million unique TCR beta chains across the 666 repertoires, and around 12 million of those chains were shared by two or more donors. To remove PCR and sequencing errors, raw reads were error-corrected and collapsed into unique sequences using a nearest-neighbor algorithm that merged closely related sequences. To assign V, D and J gene segments, CDR3 sequences were aligned to IMGT reference sequences. For a sequence to be retained, at least a six-nucleotide match to both a V gene segment and a J gene segment was required. Rearrangements were called productive when the CDR3 lacked stop codons and stayed in frame with V and J; all others were non-productive. CDR3 was defined by IMGT convention, running from the second conserved V-encoded cysteine to the conserved J-encoded phenylalanine. The earlier analysis of about 590 of the donors excluded sequences that lacked an unambiguous match to a single V gene segment. In an earlier analysis of a few hundred of the donors, V segments were called functional above 56.7% productive rearrangements and were called segregating when the between-donor standard deviation exceeded 5%. A statistical classification framework was developed to diagnose cytomegalovirus status using the catalog of TCR beta chain sequences. V and J gene assignment, in a later analysis, came from comparing TCR nucleotide sequences with IMGT/GENE-DB human TR gene sequences. In a later analysis, CDR3 sequences and most-parsimonious VDJ recombination scenarios were assigned using the TCRdist pipeline. A later analysis defined each TCR beta chain by its CDR3 amino acid sequence plus V-gene family, and excluded reads lacking a unique V-gene family. In a later analysis, fewer than 600 highly shared, low-generation-probability nucleotide sequences were removed to address suspected cross-contamination and a sequencing artifact. For each public chain, a later analysis derived a clonal expansion index from normalized ranks of inferred template counts within each repertoire. In a later analysis, generation probabilities were computed using a VDJ recombination model fitted to out-of-frame rearrangements, and the results were checked against IGoR. In a later analysis, hypergeometric tests were used to score TCR-TCR, TCR-HLA and TCR-CMV co-occurrence, with a repertoire-size bias correction applied to TCR pairs. A later analysis estimated false discovery rates by permuting HLA or CMV assignments 20 times. In a later analysis, co-occurring TCRs were grouped using DBSCAN, with TCRdist sequence similarity added in when clustering inside HLA-allele-positive subsets. Repertoires with fewer than 30,000 or more than 120,000 public chains, plus five repertoires with anomalous nucleotide sharing, were excluded from co-occurrence clustering. TCRdb holds this immuneACCESS table with in-frame rearrangements only. Some clones are missing; in checked studies, unresolved V genes explain under half, and the rest has no known cause. D and trimming come from the DNA, and the V and J calls and clone size come from that table. The sample table contains approximately 200,000 clones; only one count was recorded for less than 85% of them. The ten largest make up approximately 1.4% of the sample.

The cohort consisted of 600 to 750 healthy bone marrow donors. At the time of sampling, all cohort members were nominally healthy, though unrecorded immune exposures were likely present. The donor tested CMV seropositive and was one of the 289 seropositive cohort members. Every donor gave a peripheral blood sample, and the peripheral blood mononuclear cells from that sample were used for TCR beta sequencing. The Qiagen DNeasy Blood Extraction Kit was used to extract genomic DNA from the blood cell samples. Inclusive of the bounding cysteine and phenylalanine, the CDR3 is 15 residues long. Only CDR3 DNA remains: 45 bases, in frame from the first base. As encoded in the germline V gene (reference sequence), CDR1 is GTSNPN while CDR2 is SVGIG. Relative to germline, V is 7 bases shorter and J is 5 bases shorter, with 20 bases between their ends.

This receptor was identified in a girl between 10 and 17 years old in good health and CMV-seropositive. Rearrangement joined TRBV30 to TRBJ2-2; the D gene cannot be resolved reliably. Sequencing used PBMCs. The bases read TGTGCCTACCGGTCGATAGCCCCTCGGACCGGGGAGCTGTTTTTT. Its product reads: CAYRSIAPRTGELFF.